This T cell receptor (beta chain) was retrieved from a study of T cells in localized non-small cell lung cancer. Findings and caveats of the study: A higher density of T cells in blood coincided with extended overall survival. Adjacent lung exhibited a median of about 57 among the 100 most abundant tumor clones. Only one tumor region was sequenced, so heterogeneity remains possible.

To note about this clone: Its antigen is still unknown.

There are 14 residues in the CDR3. V dropped 1 base and J dropped 4 bases, with 11 bases sitting between them. Germline lookup yields CDR1 SGHRS and CDR2 YFSETQ. The method was immunoSEQ multiplex PCR; TCRdb's version includes in-frame clones alone and lacks a portion of them. The sample includes 20,000 to 30,000 clones, 75% to 95% of them seen just once. The sequences come from peripheral blood, collected before any cancer treatment. This TCR was sampled from a female donor older than 55 with stage II squamous cell lung carcinoma. The chain links TRBV5-1 to TRBJ1-1; D is ambiguous. CDR3 amino acids: CASSLPGLFTEAFF. CDR3 in DNA: TGCGCCAGCAGCTTGCCAGGACTCTTCACTGAAGCTTTCTTT.